This paragraph reports one T cell receptor beta chain. Its antigen is unknown. No per-base quality is available; no much larger clone lies one base away. The sample comes from a study of shared clonotypes between healthy human individuals (dated by TCRdb to 2019 to 2021). With regard to the full study: A couple of women and a few men aged 18 to 49 years were included in the cohort. Different laboratories and diverse techniques were used to prepare libraries and sequence TCR repertoires, to increase sequencing depth and limit assay-specific biases. Per donor, three plates each were used for CD4 naive and CD4 memory, two for CD8 naive, and one for CD8 memory. Between about 0.8 and 9.5 billion PBMCs per donor were obtained by leukapheresis. To estimate repertoire size and how much clonotypes are shared between individuals, the study performed deep sequencing of blood TCR repertoires from about five healthy adults. Study-wide conclusions, independent of this receptor: Clonotypes shared by all four sorted-subset donors showed higher generation probabilities than non-shared clonotypes. Across four donors, about 4.5% of naive CD4, approximately 3.6% of naive CD8, roughly 2.2% of memory CD4, and about 0.4% of memory CD8 clonotypes were shared. Pairwise subsampling indicated that sequencing depth was expected to affect the degree of clonotype sharing among donors. Estimated clonotype richness was generally larger for naive than for memory subsets. Sampling was restricted to blood, and TCR repertoires in tissue are likely to differ from TCR repertoires in blood. Even with the large sequencing depth, rarefaction of the sorted-subset datasets indicated that sequencing was incomplete. The genetic and exposure-history diversity represented was limited by the small number of donors.

CD8 naive samples were obtained by positive selection for CCR7 among CD45RO-negative cells, yielding a CD45RA+CCR7+ population from which TemRA cells were excluded. The donors were healthy, HIV-negative adults with no recently reported acute infections or vaccinations. Every donor was a Caucasian adult residing in Nashville, Tennessee, USA. After blood collection by leukapheresis, PBMCs were isolated using Ficoll-Histopaque density gradient centrifugation and then cryopreserved in the vapor phase of liquid nitrogen. Purity and quantity of every magnetically sorted T cell population were checked by analytical flow cytometry. From each sorted fraction, genomic DNA was isolated and quantified by UV absorbance on a Nanodrop 2000c. Using the deep immunoSEQ assay, TCR CDR3 regions were amplified from genomic DNA by multiplex PCR. Extracted genomic DNA from each cell subset was spread evenly across all wells of several immunoSEQ 96-well plates, with each plate serving as a replicate. For sorted subsets, each replicate PCR was loaded with around 200 ng genomic DNA, equivalent to about 30,000 T cell genomes. The purified libraries were quantified using a Qubit 3.0 fluorometer, sized with a Bioanalyzer 2100, and then quantified again using the KAPA Library Quantification kit. A separate single-read 150-cycle Illumina NextSeq 550 flow cell was used to sequence each immunoSEQ 96-well plate. Per the source publication's procedure: Because the immunoSEQ output held only junctional sequences and lacked quality scores, the filtering could not match the filtering applied to full-length reads. To assign V/J genes and CDR3, sequences were annotated using PyIR, a Python wrapper for IgBLAST v1.9, with IMGT germline references. Any read was removed if the V/J assignment was weak (E-value above 1e-6), the CDR3 was missing, or the read contained stop codons, out-of-frame junctions, or ambiguous translated residues. V3J clonotypes were defined as sequences sharing an identical inferred V gene, J gene, and CDR3 amino acid sequence. To compute the percentage overlap between repertoires, the number of shared unique clonotypes was divided by the size of the smaller repertoire. Richness of each repertoire was evaluated using RTK rarefaction, the Chao1 estimator, and Recon v2.1 estimates of unobserved clonotypes. OLGA was used to compute generation probabilities for all TCRbeta clonotypes that the gDNA method yielded from a handful of donors. As stored in TCRdb, this immuneACCESS dataset retains in-frame rearrangements with V and J assigned. A fraction of the clones does not appear; measured against another copy, unresolved V genes explain less than half of the discrepancy, and the remainder lacks a known reason. That table is the source of V, J and clone size, and D and trimming were worked out from the DNA. This sample has fewer than 1 million clones in its table, and 95% to 97% of those were observed once. The ten largest make up less than 0.25% of the sample.

V and J lose 8 bases and 2 bases, and a span of 3 bases separates them. From the germline V gene, CDR1 is MGHDK and CDR2 is SYGVNS. From the cysteine through the phenylalanine, the CDR3 covers 10 amino acids. Only the CDR3 portion is preserved as DNA: 30 bases, with reading frame beginning at the first base. This TCR derives from a man aged 25-40 years in good health. The sequence links TRBV25-1 to TRBJ2-5; confidence is insufficient to name the D gene. Sequenced material: naive CD8+ T cells sorted from blood. Taken with the paper, the label for cell subset or site translates to: CD45RA+CCR7+. The sequenced DNA is TGTGCCAGCGAACAAGAGACCCAGTACTTC. Its protein product is CASEQETQYF.